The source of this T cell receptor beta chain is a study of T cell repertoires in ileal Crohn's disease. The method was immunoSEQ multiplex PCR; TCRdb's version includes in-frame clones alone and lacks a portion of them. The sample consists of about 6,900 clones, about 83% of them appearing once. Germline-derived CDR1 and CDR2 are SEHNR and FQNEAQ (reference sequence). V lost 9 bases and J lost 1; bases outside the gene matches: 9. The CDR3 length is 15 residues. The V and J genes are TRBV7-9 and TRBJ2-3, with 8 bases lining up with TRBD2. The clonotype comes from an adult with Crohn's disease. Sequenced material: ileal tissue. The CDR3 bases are TGTGCCAGTTCCGCCACTAGCGGCCGCACAGATACGCAGTATTTT. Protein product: CASSATSGRTDTQYF.